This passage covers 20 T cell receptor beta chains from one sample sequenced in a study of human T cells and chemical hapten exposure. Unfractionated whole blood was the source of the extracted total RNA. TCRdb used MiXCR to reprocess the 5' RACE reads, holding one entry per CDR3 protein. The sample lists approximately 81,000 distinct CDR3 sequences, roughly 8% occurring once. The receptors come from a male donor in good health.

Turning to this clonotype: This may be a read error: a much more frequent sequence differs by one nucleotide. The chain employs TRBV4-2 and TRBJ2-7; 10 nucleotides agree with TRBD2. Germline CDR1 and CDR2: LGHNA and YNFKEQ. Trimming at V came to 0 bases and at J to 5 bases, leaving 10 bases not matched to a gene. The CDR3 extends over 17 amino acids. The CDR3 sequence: CASSQEGVAGGDDEQYF. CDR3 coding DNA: TGTGCCAGCAGCCAAGAAGGGGTAGCGGGAGGTGACGACGAGCAGTACTTC.

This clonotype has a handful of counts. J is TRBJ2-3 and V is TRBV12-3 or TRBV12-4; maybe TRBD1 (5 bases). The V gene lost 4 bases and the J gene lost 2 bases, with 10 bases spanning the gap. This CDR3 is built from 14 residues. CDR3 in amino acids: CASSSSTATDTQYF. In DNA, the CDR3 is TGTGCCAGCAGTTCGTCGACAGCCACAGATACGCAGTATTTT.

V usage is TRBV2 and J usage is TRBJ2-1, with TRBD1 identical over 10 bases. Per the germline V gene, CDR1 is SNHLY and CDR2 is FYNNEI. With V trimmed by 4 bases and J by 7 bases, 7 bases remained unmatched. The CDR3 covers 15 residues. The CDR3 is CASSADRGHGNEQFF. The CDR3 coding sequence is TGTGCCAGCAGTGCCGACAGGGGGCATGGGAATGAGCAGTTCTTC.

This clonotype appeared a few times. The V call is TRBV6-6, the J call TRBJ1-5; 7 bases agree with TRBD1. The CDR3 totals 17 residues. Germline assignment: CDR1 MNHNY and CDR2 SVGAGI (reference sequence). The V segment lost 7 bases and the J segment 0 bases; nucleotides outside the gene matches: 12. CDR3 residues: CASTSRDSDYSNQPQHF. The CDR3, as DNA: TGTGCCAGCACCTCCCGGGACAGCGATTATAGCAATCAGCCCCAGCATTTT.

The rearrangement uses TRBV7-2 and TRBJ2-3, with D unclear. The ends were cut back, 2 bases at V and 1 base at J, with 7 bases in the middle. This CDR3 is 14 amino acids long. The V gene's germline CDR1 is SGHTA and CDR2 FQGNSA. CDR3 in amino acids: CASSLYWGTDTQYF. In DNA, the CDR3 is TGTGCCAGCAGCTTATATTGGGGCACAGATACGCAGTATTTT.

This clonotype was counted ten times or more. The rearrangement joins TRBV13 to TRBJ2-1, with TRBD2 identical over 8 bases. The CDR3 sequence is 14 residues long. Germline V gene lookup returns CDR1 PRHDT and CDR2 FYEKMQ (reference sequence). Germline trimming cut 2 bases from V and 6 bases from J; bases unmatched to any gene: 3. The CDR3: CASSLSRGGNEQFF. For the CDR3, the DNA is TGTGCCAGCAGCTTAAGTCGGGGGGGCAATGAGCAGTTCTTC.

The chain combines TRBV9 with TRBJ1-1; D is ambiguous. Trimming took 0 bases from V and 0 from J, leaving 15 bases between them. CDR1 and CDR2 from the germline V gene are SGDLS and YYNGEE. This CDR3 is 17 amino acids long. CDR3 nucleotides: TGTGCCAGCAGCGTAGTAGGCAGTACAACCTTGAACACTGAAGCTTTCTTT. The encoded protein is CASSVVGSTTLNTEAFF.

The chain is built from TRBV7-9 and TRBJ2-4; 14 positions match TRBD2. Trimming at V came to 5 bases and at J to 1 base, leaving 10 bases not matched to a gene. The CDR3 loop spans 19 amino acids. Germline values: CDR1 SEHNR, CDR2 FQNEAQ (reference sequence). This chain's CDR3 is CASSVRGLAGEWAKNIQYF. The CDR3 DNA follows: TGTGCCAGCAGCGTCCGGGGACTAGCGGGAGAGTGGGCCAAAAACATTCAGTACTTC.

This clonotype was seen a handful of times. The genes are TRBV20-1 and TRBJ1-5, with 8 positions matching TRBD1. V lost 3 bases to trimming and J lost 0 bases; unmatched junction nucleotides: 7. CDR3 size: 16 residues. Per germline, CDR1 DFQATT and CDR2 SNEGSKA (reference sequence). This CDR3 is CSASRTGPDSNQPQHF. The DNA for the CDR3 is TGCAGTGCTAGTCGGACAGGGCCCGATAGCAATCAGCCCCAGCATTTT.

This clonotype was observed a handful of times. The CDR3 DNA sequence: TGTGCCAGCAGCTTAGCGGCTAGCGGGGGGGCCACAGATACGCAGTATTTT. Protein product: CASSLAASGGATDTQYF. V usage is TRBV7-2 and J usage is TRBJ2-3; 12 bases are shared with TRBD2. The length of the CDR3 is 17 residues. V shed 0 bases, J shed 2 bases, and the junction held 3 bases outside the gene matches. Germline loops: CDR1 SGHTA, CDR2 FQGNSA.

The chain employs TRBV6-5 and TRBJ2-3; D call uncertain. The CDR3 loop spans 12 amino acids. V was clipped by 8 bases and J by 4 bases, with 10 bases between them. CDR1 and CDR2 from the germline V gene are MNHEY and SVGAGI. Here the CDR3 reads CASFSFSDTQYF. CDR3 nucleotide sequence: TGTGCCAGCTTCAGCTTTTCAGATACGCAGTATTTT.

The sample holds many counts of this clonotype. CDR3 protein: CASSAQGAANEKLFF. The CDR3 DNA follows: TGTGCCAGCAGCGCACAGGGGGCAGCTAATGAAAAACTGTTTTTT. The chain combines TRBV13 with TRBJ1-4; 9 positions match TRBD1. This CDR3 comprises 15 residues. The germline V gene has CDR1 PRHDT and CDR2 FYEKMQ (reference sequence). Trimming removed 5 bases from V and 3 bases from J; junction bases left unmatched: 4.

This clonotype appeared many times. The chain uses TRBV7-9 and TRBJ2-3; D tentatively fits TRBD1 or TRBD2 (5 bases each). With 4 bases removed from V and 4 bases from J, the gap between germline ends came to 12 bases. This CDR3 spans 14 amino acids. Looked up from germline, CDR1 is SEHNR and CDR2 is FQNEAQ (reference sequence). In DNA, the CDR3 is TGTGCCAGCAGCTGGGGGACCGACTCAGATACGCAGTATTTT. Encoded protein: CASSWGTDSDTQYF.

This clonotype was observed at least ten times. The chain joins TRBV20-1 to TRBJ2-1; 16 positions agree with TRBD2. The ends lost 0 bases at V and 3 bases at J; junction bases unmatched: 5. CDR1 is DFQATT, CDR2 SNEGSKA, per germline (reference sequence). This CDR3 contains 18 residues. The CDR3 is CSARDPGLAGGDYNEQFF. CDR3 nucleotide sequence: TGCAGTGCTAGAGACCCGGGACTAGCGGGGGGGGACTACAATGAGCAGTTCTTC.

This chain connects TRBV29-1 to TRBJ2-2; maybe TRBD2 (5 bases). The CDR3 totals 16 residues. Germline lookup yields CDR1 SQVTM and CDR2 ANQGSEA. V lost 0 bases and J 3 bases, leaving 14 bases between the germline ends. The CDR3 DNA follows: TGCAGCGTTGAAGATTTACGGGGTGTTGACACCGGGGAGCTGTTTTTT. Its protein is CSVEDLRGVDTGELFF.

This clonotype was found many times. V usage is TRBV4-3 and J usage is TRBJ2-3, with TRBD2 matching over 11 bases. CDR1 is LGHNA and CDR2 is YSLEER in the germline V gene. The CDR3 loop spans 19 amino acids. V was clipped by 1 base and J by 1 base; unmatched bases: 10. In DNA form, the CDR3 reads TGCGCCAGCAGCCAAGTTCTCTTAGCGGGGGGGCTCCGCACAGATACGCAGTATTTT. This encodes CASSQVLLAGGLRTDTQYF.

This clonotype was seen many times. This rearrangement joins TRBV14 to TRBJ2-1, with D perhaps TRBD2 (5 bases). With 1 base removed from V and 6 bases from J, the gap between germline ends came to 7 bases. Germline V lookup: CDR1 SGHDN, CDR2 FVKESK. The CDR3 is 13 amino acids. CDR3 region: CASSQGGPNEQFF. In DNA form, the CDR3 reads TGTGCCAGCAGCCAAGGAGGGCCCAATGAGCAGTTCTTC.

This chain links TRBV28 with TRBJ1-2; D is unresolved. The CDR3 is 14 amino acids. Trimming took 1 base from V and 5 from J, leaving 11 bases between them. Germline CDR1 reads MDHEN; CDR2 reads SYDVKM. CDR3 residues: CASSLYIDGYGYTF. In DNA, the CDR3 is TGTGCCAGCAGTTTATATATTGATGGGTATGGCTACACCTTC.

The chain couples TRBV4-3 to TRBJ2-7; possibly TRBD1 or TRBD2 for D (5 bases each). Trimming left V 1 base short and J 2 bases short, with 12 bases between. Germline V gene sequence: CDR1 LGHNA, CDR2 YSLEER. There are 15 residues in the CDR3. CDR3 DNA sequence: TGCGCCAGCAGCCAAGCCAGGGACGGCCCCTACGAGCAGTACTTC. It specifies CASSQARDGPYEQYF.

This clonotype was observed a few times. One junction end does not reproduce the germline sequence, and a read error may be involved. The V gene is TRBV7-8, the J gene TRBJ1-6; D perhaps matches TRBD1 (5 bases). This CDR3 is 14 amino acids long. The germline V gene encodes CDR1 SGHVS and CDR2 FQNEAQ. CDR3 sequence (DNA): TGTGCCAGCAGATTAGACAGTAACTTTTCACCCCTCCACTTT. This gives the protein CASRLDSNFSPLHF.